This note documents a single T cell receptor beta chain sequence. Its specific antigen is unknown. No much larger clone is present one base from it, and per-base qualities are unavailable. These data originate in a study of cytomegalovirus exposure and HLA in healthy donors (dated by TCRdb to between 2016 and 2019). Regarding the complete study: An earlier analysis of several hundred of the donors reported under 300 Gb of sequence data and 95 million to 130 million unique TCR beta sequences obtained from approximately 180 million T cells. An early release covering about 600 HLA-typed donors comprised about 300 gigabases of sequencing data and tens of millions of unique TCR sequences. Of the roughly 400 genotyped donors, 65% to 90% fell in the genetic ancestry cluster associated with self-reported Caucasian donors. The study was designed to test whether signatures of past pathogen exposure could be identified by cataloging public T cell receptors. The study used immunosequencing to profile the T cell repertoires of approximately 630 subjects and linked those repertoires to cytomegalovirus serostatus. Besides the first cohort of approximately 670 subjects, a separate validation cohort made up of roughly 130 different subjects was used. To predict cytomegalovirus infection status, the study brought together high-throughput TCR immunosequencing, statistical association of individual TCRs with disease status, and machine learning. In a later analysis, previously published TCR beta repertoires from roughly 710 donors were re-analyzed and high-resolution HLA genotyping was added so that TCR occurrence patterns could be studied. The later analysis used no new phenotypic data to find candidate immune exposures, relying instead on TCR beta sequences and their occurrence across donors. To decide whether each TCR beta V gene segment behaved as functional or pseudogenic, an earlier analysis of 587 of the donors relied on high-throughput TCR beta sequencing. Donor age, sex, ethnicity and CMV serostatus were compiled together with the repertoire data. In a later genetic analysis, genome-wide SNP genotypes for about three fifths of the roughly 670 donors were used, and that subset was treated as a discovery cohort. Every discovery cohort repertoire had been produced on one sequencing platform. HLA typing covered class I and class II loci at four-digit resolution. The number of donors typed differed by locus, with 629-630 for A, B, C, DRB1 and DQB1, around 500 for DQA1, 600 to 610 for DPA1, and some 440 for DPB1. Because of strong linkage in the cohort, a few DR-DQ haplotypes were treated as single units for association and clustering. On average, 235,054 unique TCR beta nucleotide sequences were sequenced per donor among 398 genotyped donors of the cohort, with roughly 18% of those sequences being non-productive. Paper-wide results and their limitations: Several of the top co-occurrence clusters appeared to be linked to parvovirus B19, influenza, CMV and Epstein-Barr virus, according to a later analysis. According to a later analysis, most CMV-associated TCR beta chains appeared to be HLA-restricted, and the HLA associations seemed to be driven largely by CMV exposure. Compared with the approximately 720-donor mean, donors in an Asian-associated ancestry cluster had fewer N-insertions in productive TCRs, according to a later genetic analysis. Linkage disequilibrium might explain the correlated functional status among segregating V segments, but an unknown experimental factor could not be excluded. This cohort had only TCR beta chains sequenced, and the lack of alpha or paired-chain data limited which features could be detected. The classifier was reported to diagnose cytomegalovirus status with high specificity and sensitivity in both the original and validation cohorts. Three of the identified cytomegalovirus-associated TCR beta chains were confirmed in vitro to be specific for cytomegalovirus antigens. Some IMGT-functional V segments, including TRBV6-2 and TRBV6-3, could not be distinguished by the 87-base-pair reads and were therefore excluded. Sequencing depth was assumed to be roughly uniform across donors in the presence/absence analyses, though that assumption may not hold. The authors suggested that the approach could potentially be generalized to other disease states and immunological phenotypes. At a false discovery rate of 0.05, a later analysis linked roughly 17,000 TCR beta sequences to specific HLA alleles. In a later analysis, HLA-associated TCR beta chains showed more clonal expansion and lower generation probabilities than non-associated chains that were equally common. In an earlier analysis of 450 to 750 of the donors, most TCR beta V segments appeared in productive rearrangements about 90% or about 30% of the time, broadly matching IMGT annotations. An association between a missense DCLRE1C variant and V-gene and J-gene trimming of TCR beta chains was found in a later genetic analysis and replicated in an independent cohort. The study listed 170 or so TCR beta chains as associated with cytomegalovirus. A cluster of highly shared sequence variants was judged likely to represent a technical artifact of the sequencing pipeline. While some public TCRs were present in many individuals, most TCR sequences turned up only very rarely across donors. Because counts were too low, around 18 rarely observed V segments, including chromosome 9 orphons, were left out of the earlier analysis of roughly 600 of the donors. A further reported finding was that TCR beta sequences accurately predicted the HLA-A and HLA-B alleles for most subjects in the first cohort. Because HLA typing was missing for some donors at each locus, association tests included only the typed subset. For the cohort, immune exposure information was limited to CMV serostatus. In a later analysis, the rate of TCR association differed among HLA loci, with DRB1 alleles having the most associated TCRs and HLA-C alleles having the fewest. When HLA alleles, especially DR and DQ, strongly co-occurred, TCR associations were difficult to assign to individual alleles.

The library relied on the immunoSEQ multiplex PCR assay. For the multiplex PCR, a mixture combining 60 forward primers for TCR Vbeta segments and 13 reverse primers for TCR Jbeta segments was used. The CDR3 region of rearranged TCR beta genes was amplified from genomic DNA with a multiplex PCR assay. The Illumina HiSeq System was used to sequence the amplified TCR beta libraries as 87-base-pair reads. The paper's data handling went like this. A later analysis tallied 80 million to 95 million unique TCR beta chains across the 666 repertoires, and around 10 million of those chains were shared by two or more donors. A nearest-neighbor algorithm error-corrected the raw reads and collapsed the reads into unique sequences, merging closely related sequences to remove PCR and sequencing errors. Alignment of CDR3 sequences to IMGT reference sequences was used to assign V, D and J gene segments. For a sequence to be retained, a match of at least six nucleotides to both a V gene segment and a J gene segment was required. Rearrangements were classified as productive when the CDR3 lacked stop codons and remained in frame with V and J, and all other rearrangements were classified as non-productive. CDR3 was defined according to IMGT convention as the region running from the second conserved V-encoded cysteine to the conserved J-encoded phenylalanine. The earlier analysis of about 500 of the donors excluded sequences that lacked an unambiguous match to a single V gene segment. An earlier analysis of 450 to 650 of the donors called V segments functional above 56.7% productive rearrangements and segregating when the between-donor standard deviation exceeded 5%. A statistical classification framework was developed to diagnose cytomegalovirus status using the catalog of TCR beta chain sequences. In a later analysis, V and J genes were assigned by comparing TCR nucleotide sequences against IMGT/GENE-DB human TR gene sequences. Using the TCRdist pipeline, a later analysis assigned CDR3 sequences along with most-parsimonious VDJ recombination scenarios. In a later analysis, each TCR beta chain was defined by its CDR3 amino acid sequence together with its V-gene family, and reads lacking a unique V-gene family were excluded. As a way to deal with suspected cross-contamination and a sequencing artifact, a later analysis dropped roughly 620 nucleotide sequences that were highly shared and had low generation probability. A later analysis calculated a clonal expansion index for each public chain from normalized within-repertoire ranks of inferred template counts. A later analysis computed generation probabilities with a VDJ recombination model fitted to out-of-frame rearrangements, and checked the results against IGoR. Hypergeometric tests were used in a later analysis to score TCR-TCR, TCR-HLA and TCR-CMV co-occurrence, with a repertoire-size bias correction applied to the TCR pairs. In a later analysis, false discovery rates were estimated by permuting HLA or CMV assignments 20 times. In a later analysis, co-occurring TCRs were grouped with DBSCAN, and TCRdist sequence similarity was added when clustering was performed within HLA-allele-positive subsets. Co-occurrence clustering excluded repertoires with fewer than 30,000 or more than 120,000 public chains, plus five with anomalous nucleotide sharing. TCRdb took over this immuneACCESS table, retaining in-frame rearrangements with V and J assigned. Such tables are incomplete; in checked studies, under half of the missing clones stem from an unresolved V gene, and the remainder is unexplained. V and J calls and clone size come straight from that table; D and trimming were deduced from the DNA. In this sample the table shows more than 30,000 clones, around 74% of which occur a single time. In total, the top ten clones hold 6.3% of the sample.

The CDR3 goes from the cysteine to the phenylalanine over 15 residues. Solely the CDR3 DNA is kept, with 45 bases framed from the first base. Trimming removed 1 base from V and 8 bases from J; the gene matches leave 8 bases unexplained. CDR1 MGHRA and CDR2 YSYEKL are derived from the germline V gene. In total, approximately 700 healthy bone marrow donors made up the cohort. At the time of sampling, every cohort member was nominally healthy, though immune exposures that went unrecorded were likely present. The donor was CMV seronegative and was included in the group of hundreds of seronegative cohort members. Every donor gave a peripheral blood sample, and the peripheral blood mononuclear cells from that sample were used for TCR beta sequencing. The Qiagen DNeasy Blood Extraction Kit was used to extract genomic DNA from the blood cell samples.

Sequencing was performed on PBMCs. The V gene is TRBV4-1 and the J gene is TRBJ1-2, with 9 middle bases fitting TRBD1. This receptor was identified in a man aged 30-40 years in good health and CMV-seronegative. The DNA sequence reads TGCGCCAGCAGCCAAGCGACAGGGGGGCGTGAAGGCTACACCTTC. Its product reads: CASSQATGGREGYTF.